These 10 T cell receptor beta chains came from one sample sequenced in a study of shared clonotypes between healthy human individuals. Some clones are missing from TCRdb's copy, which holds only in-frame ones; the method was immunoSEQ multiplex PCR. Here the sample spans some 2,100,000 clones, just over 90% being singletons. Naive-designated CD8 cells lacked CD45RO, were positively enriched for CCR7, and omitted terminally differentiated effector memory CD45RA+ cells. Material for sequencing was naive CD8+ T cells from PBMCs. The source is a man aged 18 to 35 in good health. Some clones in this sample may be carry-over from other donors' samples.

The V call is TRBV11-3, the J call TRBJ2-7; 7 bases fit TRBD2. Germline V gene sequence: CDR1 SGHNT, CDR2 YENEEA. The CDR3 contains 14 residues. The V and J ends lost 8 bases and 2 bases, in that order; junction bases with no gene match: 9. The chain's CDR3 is CASSPRTSPYEQYF. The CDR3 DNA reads TGTGCCAGCTCCCCAAGGACTAGTCCCTACGAGCAGTACTTC.

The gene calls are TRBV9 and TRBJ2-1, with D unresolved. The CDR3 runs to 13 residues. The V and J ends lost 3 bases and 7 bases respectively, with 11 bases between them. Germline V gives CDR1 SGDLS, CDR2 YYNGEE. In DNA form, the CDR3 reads TGTGCCAGCAGCGGTAGCAGAACTAATGAGCAGTTCTTC. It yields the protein CASSGSRTNEQFF.

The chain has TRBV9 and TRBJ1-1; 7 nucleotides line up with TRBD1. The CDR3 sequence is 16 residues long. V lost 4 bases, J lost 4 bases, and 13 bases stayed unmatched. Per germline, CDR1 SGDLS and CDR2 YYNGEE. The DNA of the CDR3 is TGTGCCAGCAGCCCAGGGACAGCTACCGGGGGCACTGAAGCTTTCTTT. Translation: CASSPGTATGGTEAFF.

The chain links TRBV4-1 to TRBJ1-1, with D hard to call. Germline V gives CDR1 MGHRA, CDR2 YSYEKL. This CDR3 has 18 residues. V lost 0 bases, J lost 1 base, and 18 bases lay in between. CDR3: CASSQDPRMRAPNTEAFF. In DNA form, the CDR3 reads TGCGCCAGCAGCCAAGATCCTCGGATGAGGGCGCCGAACACTGAAGCTTTCTTT.

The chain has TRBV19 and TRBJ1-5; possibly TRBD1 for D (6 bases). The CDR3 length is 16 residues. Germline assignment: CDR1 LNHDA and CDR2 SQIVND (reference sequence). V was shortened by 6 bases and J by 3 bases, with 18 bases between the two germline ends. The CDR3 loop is CASRFGGGLDNQPQHF. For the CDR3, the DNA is TGTGCCAGTAGGTTCGGGGGCGGGTTGGACAATCAGCCCCAGCATTTT.

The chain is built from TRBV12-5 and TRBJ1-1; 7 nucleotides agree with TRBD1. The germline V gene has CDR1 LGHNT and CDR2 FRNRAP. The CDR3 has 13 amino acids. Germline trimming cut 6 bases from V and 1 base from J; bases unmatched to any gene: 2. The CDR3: CASGQGTNTEAFF. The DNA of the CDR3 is TGTGCTAGTGGACAGGGGACGAACACTGAAGCTTTCTTT.

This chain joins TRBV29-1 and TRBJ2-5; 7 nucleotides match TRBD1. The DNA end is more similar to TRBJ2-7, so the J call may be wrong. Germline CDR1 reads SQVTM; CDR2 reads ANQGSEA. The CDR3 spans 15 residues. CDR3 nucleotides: TGCAGCGTTGAAGATAGGACAGGTTGGTCCTACGAGCAGTACTTC. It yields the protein CSVEDRTGWSYEQYF.

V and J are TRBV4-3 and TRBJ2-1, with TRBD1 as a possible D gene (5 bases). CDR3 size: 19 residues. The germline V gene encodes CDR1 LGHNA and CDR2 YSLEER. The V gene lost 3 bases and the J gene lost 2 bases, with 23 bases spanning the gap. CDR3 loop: CASSQDRFSAAGTYNEQFF. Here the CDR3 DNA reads TGCGCCAGCAGCCAGGATCGTTTTTCTGCGGCAGGGACCTACAATGAGCAGTTCTTC.

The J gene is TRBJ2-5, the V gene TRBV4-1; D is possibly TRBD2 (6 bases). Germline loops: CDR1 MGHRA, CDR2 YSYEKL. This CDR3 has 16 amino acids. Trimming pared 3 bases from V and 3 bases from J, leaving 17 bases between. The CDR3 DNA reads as TGCGCCAGCAGCCACCGACCAAATCCGGGAGAAGAGACCCAGTACTTC. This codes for CASSHRPNPGEETQYF.

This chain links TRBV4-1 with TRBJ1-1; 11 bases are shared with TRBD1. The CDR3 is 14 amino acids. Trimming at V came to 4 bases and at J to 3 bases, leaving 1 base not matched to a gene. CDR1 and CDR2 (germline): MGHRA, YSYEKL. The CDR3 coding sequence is TGCGCCAGCAGCCCGGGACAGGGGGACACTGAAGCTTTCTTT. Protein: CASSPGQGDTEAFF.